This T cell receptor beta chain stems from a study of T-cell reconstitution after alpha-beta-depleted transplantation in children. Study results and limitations: As was reported, about two months after transplant, alpha-beta T cells came from several hundred expanded graft clones.

Germline V gene sequence: CDR1 DFQATT, CDR2 SNEGSKA (reference sequence). The germline V and J ends were trimmed by 3 bases and 4 bases, with 20 bases remaining between them. The CDR3 runs 16 residues. Unique molecular identifiers were incorporated during preparation of the TCRbeta library. TCRdb redid the calling of the PCR reads with MiXCR, one entry per CDR3 protein. Counted here are about 600,000 distinct CDR3 sequences, about 23% occurring once; the ten biggest clones make up 13% to 15%. This clonotype was detected many times. Its target is not known. The sequencing here drew on PBMCs, mostly from graft donor cells, taken 360 days after TCRalphabeta/CD19-depleted stem cell transplant. The sequence came from a boy in the first two years of life who had a stem cell transplant for acute myeloid leukemia, so the T cells may come from the graft donor. The chain has TRBV20-1 and TRBJ2-3; D possibly matches TRBD1 or TRBD2 (7 bases each). CDR3 bases: TGCAGTGCTAGGGGCCCAGGGGGGGGGTATCCAGATACGCAGTATTTT. It is translated as CSARGPGGGYPDTQYF.